This T cell receptor beta chain was sequenced in a study of T cells in Graves' hyperthyroidism and ophthalmopathy. This clonotype was counted at least ten times. Exclusion of patients followed from uncontrolled infection, other autoimmune disease, pregnancy or lactation. The study based diagnoses on clinical symptoms, serum thyroxine and TRAb, thyroid ultrasound and orbital computed tomography. Fresh peripheral blood, roughly 9.3 ml, was the source of the PBMCs. What was amplified from RNA transcripts were TCR beta CDR3 regions. The HTBI primer set drove a first-round RT-PCR of the TCR CDR3. TCRdb itself ran the multiplex PCR reads through MiXCR, one entry per CDR3 protein. The table lists 550,000 to 700,000 distinct CDR3 sequences, 14% to 15% of them singletons. Sequenced input: blood. The clonotype was recovered from a woman in her thirties or forties with Graves' ophthalmopathy.

The DNA of the CDR3 is TGTGCCAGCAGTATACAGGGGGAAGAGACCCAGTACTTC. Encoded protein: CASSIQGEETQYF. The gene calls are TRBV6-5 and TRBJ2-5; 8 nucleotides align to TRBD1. The CDR3 extends over 13 amino acids. CDR1 and CDR2 from the germline V gene are MNHEY and SVGAGI. Trimming cost V 5 bases and J 3 bases; bases outside gene matches: 2.